These 10 T cell receptor beta chains share one sample of origin, sequenced in a study of T cell changes during pregnancy in multiple sclerosis. Profiling relied on immunoSEQ multiplex PCR, and the TCRdb table lists in-frame clones only, not all of them. This table holds approximately 63,000 clones, roughly 92% found once. Specimen: peripheral blood, collected in the third trimester of pregnancy. The receptor set was obtained from a female donor in good health, enrolled as a control in a pregnancy study.

The rearrangement uses TRBV7-9 and TRBJ1-6; the D is unclear. The germline V gene has CDR1 SEHNR and CDR2 FQNEAQ (reference sequence). V was shortened by 1 base and J by 11 bases, with 6 bases between the two germline ends. CDR3 length equals 12 residues. Here the CDR3 reads CASSLDSPPLHF. CDR3 DNA: TGTGCCAGCAGCTTAGACAGTCCACCCCTCCACTTT.

The chain combines TRBV7-6 with TRBJ2-1; D is possibly TRBD2 (7 bases). The CDR3 has 17 amino acids. Trimming pared 8 bases from V and 3 bases from J, leaving 23 bases between. Germline CDR1 and CDR2: SGHVS and FNYEAQ. For the CDR3, the DNA is TGTGCCAGCTCCACTCTTCGTGGGAGGGGGGACTACAATGAGCAGTTCTTC. This gives the protein CASSTLRGRGDYNEQFF.

A single count supports this clone. The chain links TRBV7-2 to TRBJ2-7; possible D gene TRBD2, 6 bases. Germline CDR1 reads SGHTA; CDR2 reads FQGNSA. Deletions cut 3 bases from V and 6 bases from J, with 15 bases between. The CDR3 is made up of 14 amino acids. The DNA of the CDR3 is TGTGCCAGCAGCTTTACGGGAGCCACGGCCGAGCAGTACTTC. Amino acids: CASSFTGATAEQYF.

The CDR3 sequence: CASSLGGGTEAFF. CDR3 DNA sequence: TGTGCCAGCAGCTTAGGGGGGGGCACTGAAGCTTTCTTT. This sequence joins TRBV7-3 and TRBJ1-1; possible D gene TRBD1, 5 bases. The CDR3 spans 13 residues. Per the germline V gene, CDR1 is SGHTA and CDR2 is FQGTGA. The V gene lost 2 bases and the J gene lost 4 bases, with 8 bases spanning the gap.

The chain carries TRBV6-6 and TRBJ1-5; TRBD1 matches at 7 bases. The germline V gene has CDR1 MNHNY and CDR2 SVGAGI (reference sequence). Unmatched junction bases numbered 8, after V lost 7 bases and J lost 2 bases. The CDR3 consists of 15 residues. The CDR3 reads CASISDREGNQPQHF. DNA for the CDR3: TGTGCCAGCATTAGCGACAGGGAGGGCAATCAGCCCCAGCATTTT.

This clone was seen ten or more times. The V and J genes are TRBV19 and TRBJ1-5, with a tentative D call TRBD1 (5 bases). V lost 7 bases and J lost 7, with 14 bases in between. Germline CDR1 reads LNHDA; CDR2 reads SQIVND (reference sequence). This CDR3 has 13 amino acids. CDR3 DNA sequence: TGTGCCAGTATGGGGGGGTTCTACCAGCCCCAGCATTTT. Translated, it gives CASMGGFYQPQHF.

As concerns this clone: Germline and junction disagree at one end, which may indicate a read error. The rearrangement links TRBV4-1 to TRBJ1-1, with D possibly TRBD1 on 5 matching bases. Germline assignment: CDR1 MGHRA and CDR2 YSYEKL. The CDR3 spans 14 residues. For the CDR3, the DNA is TGCGTCAGCAGCCAAGCGCCGGGGGACACTGAAGCTTTCTTT. It is translated as CVSSQAPGDTEAFF.

The rearrangement joins TRBV7-3 to TRBJ2-7; TRBD2 agrees at 9 bases. The CDR3 is made up of 15 amino acids. Germline trimming cut 1 base from V and 6 bases from J; bases unmatched to any gene: 7. Germline V gene lookup returns CDR1 SGHTA and CDR2 FQGTGA. CDR3: CASSLSSGRISEQYF. In nucleotides, the CDR3 is TGTGCCAGCAGCTTAAGTAGCGGGAGAATCTCCGAGCAGTACTTC.

The rearrangement links TRBV2 to TRBJ1-5, with TRBD1 identical over 7 bases. The V gene's germline CDR1 is SNHLY and CDR2 FYNNEI. This CDR3 comprises 15 residues. J gave up 0 bases and V 6 bases, and 5 bases lay outside the gene matches. This chain's CDR3 is CASRTGTASNQPQHF. The CDR3 bases are TGTGCCAGCAGAACCGGGACAGCTAGCAATCAGCCCCAGCATTTT.

The V gene is TRBV10-3, the J gene TRBJ2-1, with TRBD1 identical over 10 bases. V dropped 6 bases and J dropped 9; count of bases not matched to a gene: 11. Germline CDR1 is ENHRY and CDR2 is SYGVKD. This CDR3 spans 15 amino acids. The CDR3 protein is CAIRGFGTGVGEQFF. The DNA of the CDR3 is TGTGCCATCAGAGGATTCGGGACAGGGGTTGGTGAGCAGTTCTTC.